These 16 T cell receptor beta chains were all obtained from the same sample, sequenced in a study of radiation and T cells in renal cell carcinoma. TCRdb's copy holds only in-frame clones and misses some; the assay was immunoSEQ multiplex PCR. The table lists about 83,000 clones, roughly 85% of them singletons. Regarding time point: blood 4 weeks post-SBRT, at nephrectomy. Treatment of the sample: 15 Gy SBRT to primary tumor, nephrectomy 4 weeks later. Here the sequenced sample was blood, taken from a patient whose treatment included radiotherapy and nephrectomy. All receptors derive from a woman aged 55-69 years with renal cell carcinoma.

This chain joins TRBV19 and TRBJ2-5, with D unresolved. V was shortened by 1 base and J by 4 bases, with 10 bases between the two germline ends. The CDR3 runs to 14 residues. CDR1 is LNHDA, CDR2 SQIVND, per germline (reference sequence). CDR3 protein: CASSIAVPSETQYF. DNA for the CDR3: TGTGCCAGTAGTATAGCGGTCCCTTCAGAGACCCAGTACTTC.

The chain couples TRBV19 to TRBJ1-1, with D tentatively TRBD1 (6 bases). Germline V gene sequence: CDR1 LNHDA, CDR2 SQIVND (reference sequence). The CDR3 contains 15 residues. The ends were cut back, 5 bases at V and 3 bases at J, with 16 bases in the middle. CDR3: CASSPSTGSDTEAFF. The DNA of the CDR3 is TGTGCCAGTAGTCCGTCGACAGGCTCCGACACTGAAGCTTTCTTT.

V and J are TRBV30 and TRBJ1-3; D gene unclear. V lost 0 bases and J lost 0, with 6 bases in between. The length of the CDR3 is 14 residues. Germline-derived CDR1 and CDR2 are GTSNPN and SVGIG (reference sequence). The CDR3 bases are TGTGCCTGGAGTGTTGTGATCTCTGGAAACACCATATATTTT. Translated, it gives CAWSVVISGNTIYF.

CDR3 in amino acids: CASSPPGYNEQFF. As DNA, the CDR3 is TGTGCCAGCAGCCCTCCCGGTTACAATGAGCAGTTCTTC. This sequence joins TRBV11-2 and TRBJ2-1; D unclear. The V end was cut by 5 bases, the J end by 4 bases, with 9 bases between. The CDR3 sequence is 13 residues long. The germline V gene has CDR1 SGHAT and CDR2 FQNNGV.

The sample holds one count of this clone. V usage is TRBV6-6 and J usage is TRBJ1-3; D is uncertain. The germline V and J ends were trimmed by 5 bases and 0 bases, with 11 bases remaining between them. CDR3 length equals 15 residues. Germline loops: CDR1 MNHNY, CDR2 SVGAGI (reference sequence). The CDR3 nucleotides read TGTGCCAGCAGTAGAGAAGGACGCTCTGGAAACACCATATATTTT. Residues: CASSREGRSGNTIYF.

This clone was seen once. J is TRBJ1-2 and V is TRBV28; the D is unclear. Deletions cut 4 bases from V and 8 bases from J, with 14 bases between. CDR1 and CDR2 from the germline V gene are MDHEN and SYDVKM. This CDR3 is built from 13 residues. CDR3 in DNA: TGTGCCAGCAGTTCCGGGCCGACGGAAGGCTACACCTTC. It is translated as CASSSGPTEGYTF.

V is TRBV2 and J is TRBJ2-3, with a weak D call TRBD1 (5 bases). CDR3 length equals 16 residues. The ends were cut back, 4 bases at V and 0 bases at J, with 14 bases in the middle. The V gene's germline CDR1 is SNHLY and CDR2 FYNNEI. The CDR3 sequence is CASSGVGRESTDTQYF. The CDR3 nucleotides read TGTGCCAGCAGTGGAGTCGGCAGGGAAAGCACAGATACGCAGTATTTT.

This clone came up a few times. This chain joins TRBV19 and TRBJ2-3; tentatively, D is TRBD2 (6 bases). With 1 base removed from V and 4 bases from J, the gap between germline ends came to 9 bases. Germline-derived CDR1 and CDR2 are LNHDA and SQIVND (reference sequence). The CDR3 has 14 residues. The CDR3 loop is CASSIAGASDTQYF. The CDR3 nucleotides are TGTGCCAGTAGTATAGCGGGAGCATCAGATACGCAGTATTTT. The entire variable domain, with the rest obtained from reference TRBV19 and TRBJ2-3, is as follows: DGGITQSPKYLFRKEGQNVTLSCEQNLNHDAMYWYRQDPGQGLRLIYYSQIVNDFQKGDIAEGYSVSREKKESFPLTVTSAQKNPTAFYLCASSIAGASDTQYFGPGTRLTVL.

This chain joins TRBV27 and TRBJ2-3, with D unclear. This CDR3 is 14 amino acids long. Trimming removed 3 bases at V and 0 bases at J, with 7 bases between. Germline values: CDR1 MNHEY, CDR2 SMNVEV (reference sequence). In DNA form, the CDR3 reads TGTGCCAGCAGTTTCTATCCTAGCACAGATACGCAGTATTTT. This sequence encodes CASSFYPSTDTQYF.

The chain employs TRBV5-5 and TRBJ2-1, with TRBD2 matching 9 bases. This CDR3 comprises 16 residues. Germline-derived CDR1 and CDR2 are SGHKS and YYEKEE (reference sequence). V trimming: 2 bases; J trimming: 6 bases; junction bases outside the gene matches: 9. DNA of the CDR3: TGTGCCAGCAGCTTTTCGGCGGGAGGGGTTGGCAATGAGCAGTTCTTC. Amino acids: CASSFSAGGVGNEQFF.

This sequence joins TRBV2 and TRBJ2-1; 7 nucleotides line up with TRBD2. The CDR3 sequence is 15 residues long. J lost 4 bases, V lost 4 bases, and 7 bases had no gene match. Germline assignment: CDR1 SNHLY and CDR2 FYNNEI. CDR3 coding DNA: TGTGCCAGCAGTGTAGGGCTAGCGGTATACAATGAGCAGTTCTTC. Its protein product is CASSVGLAVYNEQFF.

The rearrangement uses TRBV19 and TRBJ1-2; perhaps TRBD1 as D (6 bases). CDR1 is LNHDA, CDR2 SQIVND, per germline (reference sequence). The CDR3 extends over 15 amino acids. Trimming left V 6 bases short and J 2 bases short, with 16 bases between. CDR3 DNA: TGTGCCAGTAGCACCCTCCTGGACAGAAACTATGGCTACACCTTC. It specifies CASSTLLDRNYGYTF.

J is TRBJ1-5 and V is TRBV2, with D unclear. This CDR3 spans 14 amino acids. The V gene lost 7 bases and the J gene lost 2 bases, with 12 bases spanning the gap. CDR1 and CDR2 from the germline V gene are SNHLY and FYNNEI. This CDR3 reads CASIQDVGNQPQHF. In DNA form, the CDR3 reads TGTGCCAGCATCCAGGACGTAGGCAATCAGCCCCAGCATTTT.

Note on this clone: Other DNA sequences in the sample encode the same CDR3. The rearrangement joins TRBV5-4 to TRBJ2-1; maybe TRBD2 (6 bases). Looked up from germline, CDR1 is SGHNT and CDR2 is YYREEE (reference sequence). V lost 4 bases and J lost 4, with 9 bases in between. The CDR3 extends over 13 amino acids. The CDR3 reads CASSLGLYNEQFF. The CDR3, as DNA: TGTGCCAGCAGCCTCGGACTATACAATGAGCAGTTCTTC.

The rearrangement joins TRBV6-5 to TRBJ1-2; 8 positions agree with TRBD1. The CDR3 loop spans 14 amino acids. Per the germline V gene, CDR1 is MNHEY and CDR2 is SVGAGI. Losses at the gene ends were 6 bases for V and 4 bases for J; bases not matched to a gene: 7. The CDR3 coding sequence is TGTGCCAGCAGAGACAGGGGCCCTTCCTATGGCTACACCTTC. Translated, it gives CASRDRGPSYGYTF.

The chain links TRBV7-9 to TRBJ2-7; the D gene is possibly TRBD1 (5 bases). The length of the CDR3 is 13 residues. CDR1 and CDR2 from the germline V gene are SEHNR and FQNEAQ (reference sequence). The V gene lost 3 bases and the J gene lost 7 bases, with 13 bases spanning the gap. DNA of the CDR3: TGTGCCAGCAGCTTCGACAGCCGCTATGAGCAGTACTTC. Its translation: CASSFDSRYEQYF.